This TCR beta chain was profiled in a study of blood T cell repertoires in COVID-19. At the level of the study: COVID-19 samples collected from the United States, Italy and Spain covered acute and convalescent phases. Sample material is recorded as cDNA or gDNA derived from T cells, B-cell-depleted T cells, or PBMCs.

Germline V gene sequence: CDR1 MNHEY, CDR2 SMNVEV (reference sequence). The CDR3 has 16 amino acids. Unmatched junction bases numbered 9, after V lost 5 bases and J lost 0 bases. Per the original methods: Researchers report that nucleated cell counts were estimated from reference gene primer amplification. Method: immunoSEQ multiplex PCR; TCRdb's copy keeps in-frame clones and lacks some. The V and J calls and clone size come from that table; D and trimming were worked out from the DNA. The table includes 55,000 to 85,000 clones, less than 80% detected once. The chain uses TRBV27 and TRBJ2-7; 8 positions match TRBD2. Sequencing was carried out using peripheral blood. This clonotype was sampled from a man aged 55 to 70 with active or convalescent COVID-19. Here the CDR3 DNA reads TGTGCCAGCAGTAAGGCGGGGGGCTTACTCTCCTACGAGCAGTACTTC. Residues: CASSKAGGLLSYEQYF.